This T cell receptor (beta chain) was sequenced for a study of OX40 agonist ivuxolimab in advanced cancers. Profiled with immunoSEQ multiplex PCR; TCRdb holds only in-frame clones, not every one. This sample has around 30,000 clones, with roughly 89% found just once. The CDR3 runs 13 residues. The ends were cut back, 5 bases at V and 4 bases at J, with 9 bases in the middle. Germline CDR1 is MDHEN and CDR2 is SYDVKM. Source: CD4+ or CD8+ T cells sorted from blood, taken in a trial of the OX40 agonist ivuxolimab. The receptor's source is an adult with an advanced solid tumor such as melanoma, head and neck, liver or kidney cancer. The chain couples TRBV28 to TRBJ2-1; a possible D gene is TRBD1 (6 bases). The CDR3 sequence is CASSQGYYNEQFF. The CDR3 DNA reads TGTGCCAGCAGTCAGGGGTATTACAATGAGCAGTTCTTC.